Listed below are T cell receptor beta chains from one sample, sequenced in a study of T cells after yellow fever vaccination. TCRdb re-analysed the 5' RACE reads in MiXCR, keeping a single row per CDR3 protein. The table has 200,000 to 300,000 distinct CDR3 sequences, approximately 6.8% seen once. The sample in question was CD4+ T cells sorted from PBMCs, obtained on the day of the yellow fever booster vaccination. The receptors come from a man aged 25 to 40 who received the YFV17D yellow fever vaccine. Each CDR3 is given with its conserved first and last residue. D genes are given only for firm matches. Size is stated for part of the rows, as once, few or many counts, or as a class when the clone is expanded.

j_call clone_size d_call v_call cdr3_nt cdr3_aa
TRBJ2-3 NA NA TRBV20-1 TGCAGTGCTAGAGATCCCGAACAGAGCACAGATACGCAGTATTTT CSARDPEQSTDTQYF
TRBJ1-4 few TRBD1 TRBV18 TGTGCCAGCTCACGAGACAGGGCTGAAAAACTGTTTTTT CASSRDRAEKLFF
TRBJ2-5 few NA TRBV7-9 TGTGCCAGCGGCCCGGGACAAGAGACCCAGTACTTC CASGPGQETQYF
TRBJ2-1 many NA TRBV6-5 TGTGCCAGCAGTTACGGGCTCTACAATGAGCAGTTCTTC CASSYGLYNEQFF
TRBJ1-3 NA NA TRBV20-1 TGCAGTGCTAGAGAACCGGGACAATCTGGAAACACCATATATTTT CSAREPGQSGNTIYF
TRBJ2-5 NA NA TRBV29-1 TGCAGCGTCGGGGGCATGGACAGGCCGGAGACCCAGTACTTC CSVGGMDRPETQYF
TRBJ1-1 few NA TRBV6-1 TGTGCCAGCAGTCGCCCGGGGCAGAACACTGAAGCTTTCTTT CASSRPGQNTEAFF
TRBJ2-2 few TRBD2 TRBV4-3 TGCGCCAGCAACCAGCGGGAGTGGGGAACCGGGGAGCTGTTTTTT CASNQREWGTGELFF
TRBJ2-3 many TRBD2 TRBV7-2 TGTGCCAGCAGCTTCGACATGATAGCGGGAATAGATACGCAGTATTTT CASSFDMIAGIDTQYF
TRBJ2-7 few NA TRBV9 TGTGCCAGCACATCGGGGCCTGAGGCCTACGAGCAGTACTTC CASTSGPEAYEQYF
TRBJ2-1 NA TRBD2 TRBV7-9 TGTGCCAGCAGCTCGAGCGGGAGAGTCGATGAGCAGTTCTTC CASSSSGRVDEQFF
TRBJ2-7 NA TRBD2 TRBV11-1 TGTGCCAGCAGCTTATCCCTCGGGACTAGCGCGACTAACATATACTACGAGCAGTACTTC CASSLSLGTSATNIYYEQYF
TRBJ1-4 few NA TRBV7-9 TGTGCCAGCACCCTGGAGGCCACCGGCAGACTGTTTTTT CASTLEATGRLFF
TRBJ2-5 few NA TRBV5-1 TGCGCCAGCAATTATGGTGGAAATGTGGAGACCCAGTACTTC CASNYGGNVETQYF
TRBJ1-1 NA NA TRBV7-9 TGTGCCAGCACCCCCCCTGGGGCAGGGACCAACACTGAAGCTTTCTTT CASTPPGAGTNTEAFF
TRBJ1-1 NA NA TRBV7-2 TGTGCCAGCAGCTTATCCGTCAACACTGAAGCTTTCTTT CASSLSVNTEAFF
TRBJ2-7 NA TRBD1 TRBV7-9 TGTGCCAGCAGCTTGGGGACAGGGGCGGCGGGGTACGAGCAGTACTTC CASSLGTGAAGYEQYF
TRBJ2-3 NA NA TRBV6-5 TGTGCCAGCAGTTTGAGCGCCCCTGAGGTTACGCAGTATTTT CASSLSAPEVTQYF
TRBJ2-1 few NA TRBV20-1 TGCAGTGCTATAAACCCAGGAGTAGCGGATACCTCCTACAATGAGCAGTTCTTC CSAINPGVADTSYNEQFF
TRBJ1-3 few TRBD1 TRBV12-3/TRBV12-4 TGTGCCAGCAGTCCGACAGGGTCAGGAAACACCATATATTTT CASSPTGSGNTIYF
TRBJ2-5 many TRBD2 TRBV29-1 TGCAGCGTTGAAAGAGCCTCGAGCGGGAGTGTCGAGACCCAGTACTTC CSVERASSGSVETQYF
TRBJ2-1 few NA TRBV5-8 TGTGCCGGAACAGGGTTCCTCAATGAGCAGTTCTTC CAGTGFLNEQFF
TRBJ2-5 few TRBD1 TRBV7-2 TGTGCCAGCAGCCCGGACAGGCAGGGTGGAGAGACCCAGTACTTC CASSPDRQGGETQYF
TRBJ2-5 few NA TRBV6-6 TGTGCCAGCGAACAGACCTCCTGGGAGACCCAGTACTTC CASEQTSWETQYF
TRBJ1-5 NA NA TRBV10-2 TGCGCCAGCCGAGGGGGTCATAGCAATCGGCCCCAGCATTTT CASRGGHSNRPQHF
TRBJ2-1 many TRBD2 TRBV12-3/TRBV12-4 TGTGCCAGCGACCTAGCGGGGTCCAATGAGCAGTTCTTC CASDLAGSNEQFF
TRBJ2-1 NA TRBD2 TRBV20-1 TGCAGTGCTAGAGTTTCGACTGGCGGGAGACGCAATGAGCAGTTCTTC CSARVSTGGRRNEQFF
TRBJ1-4 many TRBD1 TRBV7-2 TGTGCCAGCAGCCCCGGGACAGGGGGGTGGATTGGTGAAAAACTGTTTTTT CASSPGTGGWIGEKLFF
TRBJ2-7 many NA TRBV19 TGTGCCAGTAGTAAAAGGACTGGCCTCGGCGAGCAGTACTTC CASSKRTGLGEQYF